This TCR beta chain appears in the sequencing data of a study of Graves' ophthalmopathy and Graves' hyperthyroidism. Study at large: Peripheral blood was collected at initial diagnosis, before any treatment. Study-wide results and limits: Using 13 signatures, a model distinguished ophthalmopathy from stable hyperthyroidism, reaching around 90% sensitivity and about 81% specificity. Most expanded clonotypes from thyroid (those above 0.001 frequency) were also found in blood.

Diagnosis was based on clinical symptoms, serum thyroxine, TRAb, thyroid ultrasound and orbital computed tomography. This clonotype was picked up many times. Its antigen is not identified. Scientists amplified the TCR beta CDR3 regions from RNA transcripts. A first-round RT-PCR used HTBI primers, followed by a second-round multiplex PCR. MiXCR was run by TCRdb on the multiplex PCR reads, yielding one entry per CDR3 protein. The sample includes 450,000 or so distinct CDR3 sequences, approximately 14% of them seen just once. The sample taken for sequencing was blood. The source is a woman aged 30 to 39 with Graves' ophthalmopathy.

The CDR3 loop reads CASSSGTSGGLAEETQYF. The CDR3 DNA follows: TGCGCCAGCAGCTCTGGGACTAGCGGGGGACTAGCCGAAGAGACCCAGTACTTC. V usage is TRBV5-1 and J usage is TRBJ2-5; 14 nucleotides line up with TRBD2. The J segment lost 3 bases and the V segment lost 3 bases, leaving 10 bases of the junction unmatched. CDR1 and CDR2 from the germline V gene are SGHRS and YFSETQ. This CDR3 region has 18 residues.